One sample yielded the 23 T cell receptor beta chains listed below, sequenced in a study of T cells expressing NK-cell markers. TCRdb re-called the 5' RACE reads; one entry per CDR3 protein, DNA not given. The clone table shows tens of thousands of distinct CDR3 sequences, with the ten largest holding approximately 58%. The sample consisted of blood T cells: a sorted CD56 or NKG2C T cell subset, CD4+ or CD8+ T cells, or bulk PBMC T cells (not recorded which). These receptors were collected from a man between 18 and 69 years old in good health.

The J gene is TRBJ2-5, the V gene TRBV6-1. Germline CDR1 MNHNS, CDR2 SASEGT. CDR3 length: 13 amino acids. This CDR3 reads CASSIPGEETQYF.

The chain links TRBV28 to TRBJ2-3; absent DNA, TCRdb's TRBD1 call cannot be checked. The CDR3 spans 16 residues. From germline, CDR1 is MDHEN and CDR2 SYDVKM. The CDR3: CASSLRGGQVTDTQYF.

The chain uses TRBV11-2 and TRBJ2-1; with no DNA, the TCRdb D assignment of TRBD1 cannot be verified. Germline CDR1 reads SGHAT; CDR2 reads FQNNGV. CDR3 size: 15 residues. This CDR3 is CASSRGTGTYNEQFF.

This chain uses TRBV9 with TRBJ2-1; the D gene TCRdb calls, TRBD1, cannot be checked with no DNA. This CDR3 contains 15 residues. Germline-derived CDR1 and CDR2 are SGDLS and YYNGEE. CDR3 loop: CASSVDRGPYNEQFF. The whole variable domain, filled in from reference TRBV9 and TRBJ2-1, reads DSGVTQTPKHLITATGQRVTLRCSPRSGDLSVYWYQQSLDQGLQFLIQYYNGEERAKGNILERFSAQQFPDLHSELNLSSLELGDSALYFCASSVDRGPYNEQFFGPGTRLTVL.

The V and J genes are TRBV6-5 and TRBJ2-1; the TRBD2 assignment by TCRdb is unverifiable without DNA. There are 14 residues in the CDR3. Germline values: CDR1 MNHEY, CDR2 SVGAGI. CDR3: CASSYLGLAAEQFF.

This chain joins TRBV3-1 and TRBJ1-4; TCRdb selects TRBD1, and the lack of DNA leaves this call unchecked. The CDR3 totals 15 residues. From germline, CDR1 is LGHDT and CDR2 YNNKEL (reference sequence). CDR3 sequence reads: CASSAGGILVEKLFF.

This chain links TRBV7-2 with TRBJ2-5; TCRdb gives TRBD2 as the D gene, but with no DNA this cannot be confirmed. CDR1 and CDR2 from the germline V gene are SGHTA and FQGNSA. The CDR3 contains 11 residues. The CDR3 loop is CASTEGMTQYF.

The rearrangement uses TRBV6-2 or TRBV6-3 and TRBJ2-7. CDR1 is MNHEY and CDR2 is SVGEGT in the germline V gene. This CDR3 is built from 13 residues. CDR3 in amino acids: CASSNEVSYEQYF.

This rearrangement joins TRBV28 to TRBJ2-7; absent DNA, TCRdb's TRBD2 call cannot be checked. The CDR3 consists of 15 residues. From germline, CDR1 is MDHEN and CDR2 SYDVKM. The CDR3 sequence is CASSLILAGGYEQYF.

The chain uses TRBV6-2 or TRBV6-3 and TRBJ2-2. Germline CDR1 and CDR2: MNHEY and SVGEGT. The CDR3 contains 13 residues. CDR3 loop: CASSYFNTGELFF.

This CDR3 is CASRVTDTQYF. The chain employs TRBV28 and TRBJ2-3. The germline gives CDR1 MDHEN, CDR2 SYDVKM. This CDR3 contains 11 residues.

The rearrangement joins TRBV20-1 to TRBJ2-7; TCRdb's assignment of TRBD1 cannot be checked, as there is no DNA. In germline, CDR1 is DFQATT, CDR2 SNEGSKA (reference sequence). This CDR3 region has 16 residues. CDR3: CSARVIRDRTSYEQYF.

The chain recombines TRBV12-5 with TRBJ1-5; TCRdb's D call, TRBD1, is unchecked because there is no DNA. The CDR3 runs to 13 residues. Per germline, CDR1 LGHNT and CDR2 FRNRAP. The CDR3 is CASAAQGNQPQHF.

V gene TRBV12-3 or TRBV12-4 combines with J gene TRBJ2-7; TCRdb calls TRBD1, which cannot be checked without DNA. This CDR3 region has 16 residues. CDR3 sequence reads: CASSLSLGQGSYEQYF.

The chain is built from TRBV25-1 and TRBJ2-2; with no DNA, the TCRdb D assignment of TRBD1 cannot be verified. Germline CDR1 MGHDK, CDR2 SYGVNS. CDR3 size: 13 residues. This CDR3 is CATGDRKVGELFF.

This chain joins TRBV11-2 and TRBJ2-5; the TCRdb D gene call, TRBD1, has no DNA to confirm it. Germline values: CDR1 SGHAT, CDR2 FQNNGV. This CDR3 is built from 13 residues. The CDR3 here is CASSGDIQETQYF.

The genes are TRBV28 and TRBJ2-3; TCRdb picks TRBD2, but there is no DNA to check that call. The CDR3 runs to 17 residues. From germline, CDR1 is MDHEN and CDR2 SYDVKM. CDR3 residues: CASSSPTTSGSTDTQYF. Based on the CDR3 plus reference TRBV28 and TRBJ2-3, the full variable domain is DVKVTQSSRYLVKRTGEKVFLECVQDMDHENMFWYRQDPGLGLRLIYFSYDVKMKEKGDIPEGYSVSREKKERFSLILESASTNQTSMYLCASSSPTTSGSTDTQYFGPGTRLTVL.

The rearrangement links TRBV5-6 to TRBJ2-1; checking the TCRdb D call of TRBD2 is not possible without DNA. This CDR3 region has 15 residues. Germline loops: CDR1 SGHDT, CDR2 YYEEEE. The CDR3 reads CASSVAGGPYNEQFF.

The chain uses TRBV19 and TRBJ2-2; TCRdb's D call of TRBD1 is untestable without DNA. Germline values: CDR1 LNHDA, CDR2 SQIVND (reference sequence). This CDR3 is built from 14 residues. The CDR3 loop reads CASSTLQGSGELFF.

The V and J genes are TRBV7-2 and TRBJ1-2; TCRdb returns TRBD1, unconfirmable since there is no DNA. From germline, CDR1 is SGHTA and CDR2 FQGNSA. This CDR3 spans 13 amino acids. CDR3 in amino acids: CASSFGDRGNYTF.

The rearrangement uses TRBV7-9 and TRBJ2-7; the D call from TCRdb, TRBD2, cannot be confirmed without DNA. The CDR3 has 11 amino acids. The germline CDR1 and CDR2 sequences are SEHNR and FQNEAQ (reference sequence). The CDR3 is CASSQDLGQYF.

The chain combines TRBV7-2 with TRBJ2-1; TCRdb outputs TRBD1, but without DNA this stays unchecked. This CDR3 contains 15 residues. Germline V lookup: CDR1 SGHTA, CDR2 FQGNSA. CDR3 sequence: CASSPTAGEYNEQFF.

The rearrangement uses TRBV3-1 and TRBJ2-2. From germline, CDR1 is LGHDT and CDR2 YNNKEL (reference sequence). The CDR3 totals 15 residues. Here the CDR3 reads CASSPGAVKGGELFF.